Listed here are 19 T cell receptor beta chains from one sample, sequenced in a study of CD8 T cells in ankylosing spondylitis. TCRdb fed the 5' RACE reads into MiXCR, producing one record per CDR3 protein. The sample holds some 130,000 distinct CDR3 sequences, roughly 15% seen once. The specimen sequenced was blood, either unsorted or a sorted T cell fraction (not recorded which). These receptors originate from a female donor with ankylosing spondylitis or in good health (not recorded which).

A few counts support this clonotype. The rearrangement joins TRBV6-1 to TRBJ2-1; maybe TRBD1 (6 bases). CDR3 size: 16 residues. Trimming removed 7 bases from V and 3 bases from J, with 19 bases in between. From germline, CDR1 is MNHNS and CDR2 SASEGT. The CDR3 here is CASIPGGQGRYNEQFF. Here the CDR3 DNA reads TGTGCCAGCATCCCTGGCGGCCAGGGGCGCTACAATGAGCAGTTCTTC.

In this sample, this clonotype turned up many times. The CDR3 sequence is CASSLGEGGYSAFF. In DNA, the CDR3 is TGCGCCAGCAGCTTGGGTGAGGGGGGGTATTCAGCTTTCTTT. V gene TRBV5-1 combines with J gene TRBJ1-1, with D perhaps TRBD1 (6 bases). V was cut by 0 bases and J by 10 bases, with 16 bases left in between. Germline CDR1 and CDR2: SGHRS and YFSETQ. This CDR3 is built from 14 residues.

This clonotype was found once. The chain joins TRBV12-3 or TRBV12-4 to TRBJ1-3, with D maybe TRBD1 (5 bases). The CDR3 totals 13 residues. The germline V and J ends were trimmed by 6 bases and 6 bases, with 12 bases remaining between them. In nucleotides, the CDR3 is TGTGCCAGCAGCGCCCGGGACTTAAACACCATATATTTT. It is translated as CASSARDLNTIYF.

This clonotype was detected only a few times. This sequence joins TRBV20-1 and TRBJ2-3; TRBD1 might be the D (6 bases). Germline CDR1 DFQATT, CDR2 SNEGSKA (reference sequence). This CDR3 spans 12 amino acids. The CDR3, as DNA: TGCAGCCACAGGGATCCTGCAGATACGCAGTATTTT. Translation gives CSHRDPADTQYF.

As for this clonotype: One end of the junction is discordant with germline, which a read error may explain. This rearrangement joins TRBV11-2 to TRBJ1-6; no firm D call. Germline V gene lookup returns CDR1 SGHAT and CDR2 FQNNGV. The CDR3 is 17 residues long. The CDR3 region is CASSLDWFDSYNSLLHF. CDR3 nucleotide sequence: TGTGCCAGCAGCTTAGATTGGTTCGACTCGTATAATTCACTCCTCCACTTT. Using reference TRBV11-2 and TRBJ1-6 for the parts outside the CDR3, the full variable domain is EAGVAQSPRYKIIEKRQSVAFWCNPISGHATLYWYQQILGQGPKLLIQFQNNGVVDDSQLPKDRFSAERLKGVDSTLKIQPAKLEDSAVYLCASSLDWFDSYNSLLHFGNGTRLTVT.

This chain links TRBV12-3 or TRBV12-4 with TRBJ2-1, with D unclear. This CDR3 comprises 13 residues. Trimming left V 6 bases short and J 1 base short, with 7 bases between. CDR3: CASRWGSYNEQFF. The CDR3 DNA is TGTGCCAGCAGATGGGGTTCCTACAATGAGCAGTTCTTC.

This clonotype came up a few times. The rearrangement uses TRBV20-1 and TRBJ2-3; D might be TRBD2 (5 bases). The CDR3 consists of 13 residues. Trimming shortened V by 6 bases and J by 0 bases, and 10 bases separated the two germline ends. Looked up from germline, CDR1 is DFQATT and CDR2 is SNEGSKA (reference sequence). The CDR3 region is CSAQDLSTDTQYF. DNA of the CDR3: TGCAGTGCCCAGGACTTGAGCACAGATACGCAGTATTTT.

The chain joins TRBV12-3 or TRBV12-4 to TRBJ2-7; 7 bases map to TRBD1. The CDR3 is 14 amino acids. The V and J ends lost 7 bases and 6 bases, in that order; junction bases with no gene match: 12. This CDR3 is CASTLSGTATEQYF. The CDR3 DNA is TGTGCCAGCACCCTTTCCGGGACAGCAACCGAGCAGTACTTC.

A few counts support this clonotype. The V gene is TRBV5-1, the J gene TRBJ2-5; D perhaps matches TRBD1 (6 bases). The V and J ends lost 3 bases and 2 bases respectively, with 8 bases between them. The CDR3 runs to 13 residues. Germline lookup yields CDR1 SGHRS and CDR2 YFSETQ. The CDR3 reads CASSSGQQETQYF. The DNA of the CDR3 is TGCGCCAGCAGCTCCGGACAGCAAGAGACCCAGTACTTC. Based on the CDR3 plus reference TRBV5-1 and TRBJ2-5, the full variable domain is KAGVTQTPRYLIKTRGQQVTLSCSPISGHRSVSWYQQTPGQGLQFLFEYFSETQRNKGNFPGRFSGRQFSNSRSEMNVSTLELGDSALYLCASSSGQQETQYFGPGTRLLVL.

This clonotype turned up a few times. The J gene is TRBJ2-7, the V gene TRBV24-1; 9 nucleotides align to TRBD1. This CDR3 region has 15 residues. The V segment lost 4 bases and the J segment 0 bases; nucleotides outside the gene matches: 3. CDR1 is KGHDR and CDR2 is SFDVKD in the germline V gene. The CDR3 DNA is TGTGCCACCAGTGAAGGGACAGGGAGCTCCTACGAGCAGTACTTC. Translated, it gives CATSEGTGSSYEQYF.

This chain joins TRBV7-2 and TRBJ2-7; unclear D gene. CDR1 and CDR2 from the germline V gene are SGHTA and FQGNSA. V was trimmed by 3 bases and J by 4 bases, leaving 13 bases between them. This CDR3 is 14 amino acids long. The CDR3: CASSFRAATYEQYF. CDR3 sequence (DNA): TGTGCCAGCAGCTTTCGGGCAGCGACATACGAGCAGTACTTC.

The J gene is TRBJ2-1, the V gene TRBV29-1, with 9 bases lining up with TRBD2. The germline V gene encodes CDR1 SQVTM and CDR2 ANQGSEA. The CDR3 runs to 16 residues. The V segment lost 5 bases and the J segment 3 bases; nucleotides outside the gene matches: 11. As DNA, the CDR3 is TGCAGCGTTCTGCTAGCGGGACCTTCGTACTACAATGAGCAGTTCTTC. The encoded protein is CSVLLAGPSYYNEQFF.

The sample holds many counts of this clonotype. V and J are TRBV7-2 and TRBJ2-2, with D unresolved. This CDR3 region has 14 residues. Germline values: CDR1 SGHTA, CDR2 FQGNSA. The ends were cut back, 6 bases at V and 3 bases at J, with 11 bases in the middle. CDR3 residues: CASRRPGDTGELFF. CDR3 sequence (DNA): TGTGCCAGCAGGAGACCCGGAGACACCGGGGAGCTGTTTTTT.

J is TRBJ2-3 and V is TRBV12-3 or TRBV12-4, with D perhaps TRBD2 (6 bases). The CDR3 contains 12 residues. V lost 6 bases, J lost 6 bases, and 10 bases lay in between. The CDR3 sequence: CASRRGGDTQYF. CDR3 bases: TGTGCCAGCAGGCGGGGTGGGGATACGCAGTATTTT.

The table lists this clonotype with many counts. The chain carries TRBV20-1 and TRBJ2-1; D is unresolved. V dropped 4 bases and J dropped 7 bases, with 11 bases sitting between them. This CDR3 has 12 amino acids. Germline CDR1 is DFQATT and CDR2 is SNEGSKA (reference sequence). The DNA for the CDR3 is TGCAGTGCTACAGAAGATGGTAATGAGCAGTTCTTC. Its translation: CSATEDGNEQFF.

A few counts support this clonotype. The chain is built from TRBV2 and TRBJ2-1, with 8 nucleotides matching TRBD2. Looked up from germline, CDR1 is SNHLY and CDR2 is FYNNEI. J lost 3 bases, V lost 11 bases, and 9 bases had no gene match. CDR3 size: 14 residues. CDR3 DNA sequence: TGTGCCGGGGTAGCGGGACAAAACTACAATGAGCAGTTCTTC. Encoded protein: CAGVAGQNYNEQFF.

The chain uses TRBV9 and TRBJ2-3; 11 bases map to TRBD2. V gave up 4 bases and J gave up 5 bases; unmatched junction bases: 12. Germline V gene sequence: CDR1 SGDLS, CDR2 YYNGEE. The CDR3 has 17 residues. The CDR3 spells CASSPRPGGLAEDTQYF. CDR3 bases: TGTGCCAGCAGCCCACGACCCGGGGGACTAGCGGAAGATACGCAGTATTTT.

The table lists this clonotype with a few counts. CDR3 coding DNA: TGTGCCAGCAGCCTTAATCCTCCCTACAATGAGCAGTTCTTC. Protein product: CASSLNPPYNEQFF. The chain employs TRBV7-8 and TRBJ2-1; D remains ambiguous. The V end was cut by 5 bases, the J end by 2 bases, with 10 bases between. Germline loops: CDR1 SGHVS, CDR2 FQNEAQ. The length of the CDR3 is 14 residues. Full variable domain (missing parts from reference TRBV7-8 and TRBJ2-1): GAGVSQSPRYKVAKRGQDVALRCDPISGHVSLFWYQQALGQGPEFLTYFQNEAQLDKSGLPSDRFFAERPEGSVSTLKIQRTQQEDSAVYLCASSLNPPYNEQFFGPGTRLTVL.

This clonotype turned up a few times. The chain links TRBV11-2 to TRBJ2-5; 11 bases match TRBD2. Germline V gene lookup returns CDR1 SGHAT and CDR2 FQNNGV. There are 15 residues in the CDR3. Unmatched junction bases numbered 2, after V lost 4 bases and J lost 1 base. The CDR3 loop is CASSSGLAAQETQYF. DNA for the CDR3: TGTGCCAGCAGCTCGGGACTAGCGGCCCAAGAGACCCAGTACTTC. The whole variable domain, remainder taken from reference TRBV11-2 and TRBJ2-5, is EAGVAQSPRYKIIEKRQSVAFWCNPISGHATLYWYQQILGQGPKLLIQFQNNGVVDDSQLPKDRFSAERLKGVDSTLKIQPAKLEDSAVYLCASSSGLAAQETQYFGPGTRLLVL.